Listed below are T cell receptor beta chains from one sample, sequenced in a study of early T cells in non-severe SARS-CoV-2 infection. MiXCR, run by TCRdb on the 5' RACE reads, gives a single entry per CDR3 protein. The data hold some 70,000 distinct CDR3 sequences, with around 9% observed a single time. The sample was whole blood. The receptors shown here come from an adult who was a healthcare worker with PCR-confirmed SARS-CoV-2 infection or an uninfected control (not recorded which). Each CDR3 is given with its conserved first and last residue. Each record gives: D gene, J gene, clone size, V gene, CDR3 DNA, CDR3 protein. The D gene is left open where the match is weak. Not all rows give a size; the values are once, few, many and, for expanded clones, a class.

>-|TRBJ2-3|-|TRBV2
TGTGCCAGCAGTGTTCTGGAGTCTGGTACGCAGTATTTT
CASSVLESGTQYF
>-|TRBJ2-3|-|TRBV5-1
TGCGCCAGCAGCGACCCCCTCTTCCTGGATACGCAGTATTTT
CASSDPLFLDTQYF
>-|TRBJ1-5|-|TRBV12-3/TRBV12-4
TGTGCCAGCAGTTTAGTTCAGTCCGGCAATCAGCCCCAGCATTTT
CASSLVQSGNQPQHF
>-|TRBJ2-3|many|TRBV19
TGTGCCAGTAGCGACAGGTTCACAGATACGCAGTATTTT
CASSDRFTDTQYF
>-|TRBJ2-2|few|TRBV7-2
TGTGCCAGCAGCTTATTCGCGGCGAACACCGGGGAGCTGTTTTTT
CASSLFAANTGELFF
>TRBD2|TRBJ2-2|many|TRBV28
TGTGCCAGCAGTTTAAGGCGGACTAGCGGCCCCCAGGGCGGCGGGGAGCTGTTTTTT
CASSLRRTSGPQGGGELFF
>TRBD2|TRBJ2-3|many|TRBV18
TGTGCCAGCTCACCCAAACCTAGCGGGGGTCCTGATACGCAGTATTTT
CASSPKPSGGPDTQYF
>TRBD2|TRBJ2-1|-|TRBV7-9
TGTGCCAGCAGCTGGACTAGCGGGAACAATGAGCAGTTCTTC
CASSWTSGNNEQFF
>TRBD1|TRBJ1-5|many|TRBV29-1
TGCAGCGTTGAAACAGGGGGAGGTCAGCCCCAGCATTTT
CSVETGGGQPQHF
>-|TRBJ2-7|many|TRBV7-3
TGTGCCAGCAGCTTATCAGGGGGGATCTCCTACGAGCAGTACTTC
CASSLSGGISYEQYF
>-|TRBJ2-7|-|TRBV5-5
TGTGCCAGCAGCCCCAGGCCGGATAGCTCCTACGAGCAGTACTTC
CASSPRPDSSYEQYF
>TRBD2|TRBJ2-7|few|TRBV7-9
TGTGCCAGCAGCTCTCGGACTAGAACTTACGAGCAGTACTTC
CASSSRTRTYEQYF
>-|TRBJ2-2|many|TRBV12-3/TRBV12-4
TGTGCCAGCAGTTTAACCGGGGGCCGTGCCGGGGAGCTGTTTTTT
CASSLTGGRAGELFF
>-|TRBJ1-6|medium-sized|TRBV7-2
TGTGCCAGCAGCCCATGGGACGGCAAACCTAATTCACCCCTCCACTTT
CASSPWDGKPNSPLHF
>TRBD1|TRBJ1-4|-|TRBV7-2
TGTGCCAGCAGCTTGGCCGGGACAGATAATGAAAAACTGTTTTTT
CASSLAGTDNEKLFF
>-|TRBJ2-1|-|TRBV20-1
TGCAGTGCTAGAGTGGTGACAGACAATGAGCAGTTCTTC
CSARVVTDNEQFF
>-|TRBJ2-3|-|TRBV6-2/TRBV6-3
TGTGCCAGCTCCGTTCGGGGCACAGATACGCAGTATTTT
CASSVRGTDTQYF
>-|TRBJ2-2|few|TRBV12-3/TRBV12-4
TGTGCCAGCAGTTTACGCCGTAACATCATCACTACCAACAATGGCGGGGAGCTGTTTTTT
CASSLRRNIITTNNGGELFF
>-|TRBJ2-7|many|TRBV20-1
TGCAGTGCCCGACCGGGACGGAGCTCCTACGAGCAGTACTTC
CSARPGRSSYEQYF
>-|TRBJ2-3|-|TRBV10-3
TGTGCCATCAGTGGGACAGCGGGCGCTAGCACAGATACGCAGTATTTT
CAISGTAGASTDTQYF
>TRBD1|TRBJ2-3|few|TRBV7-2
TGTGCCAGCAGCCAGAGACAGGGAAGAGATACGCAGTATTTT
CASSQRQGRDTQYF
>TRBD1|TRBJ2-3|few|TRBV28
TGTGCCAGCACTTTAGGTACAGGGGTGTATCCAGATACGCAGTATTTT
CASTLGTGVYPDTQYF
>-|TRBJ2-7|-|TRBV11-3
TGTGCCAGCAGCTTAGGTACAGGGACCATTGGGGAGCAGTACTTC
CASSLGTGTIGEQYF
>TRBD1|TRBJ2-7|many|TRBV7-9
TGTGCCAGCAGCCCCCTCGGGACAGGGTCCTACGAGCAGTACTTC
CASSPLGTGSYEQYF
>TRBD2|TRBJ2-1|many|TRBV7-2
TGTGCCAGCAGCTTAGCACTAGCGGGAGGTTTCAATGAGCAGTTCTTC
CASSLALAGGFNEQFF
>-|TRBJ1-5|-|TRBV4-1
TGCGCCAGCAGCGATACGGGGCGTAATCAGCCCCAGCATTTT
CASSDTGRNQPQHF
>-|TRBJ2-6|few|TRBV6-2/TRBV6-3
TGTGCCAGCAGTTACCAGCTGAGCTCTGGGGCCAACGTCCTGACTTTC
CASSYQLSSGANVLTF
>-|TRBJ1-1|many|TRBV12-3/TRBV12-4
TGTGCCAGCAGTTTATCTCTCAACACTGAAGCTTTCTTT
CASSLSLNTEAFF
>TRBD1|TRBJ1-1|few|TRBV7-9
TGTGCCAGCGACGAAGGCAGGGGGCCACAGAACACTGAAGCTTTCTTT
CASDEGRGPQNTEAFF
>-|TRBJ1-2|few|TRBV28
TGTGCCAGCAGTTTATGGGGGGGGACGGATTCCTATGGCTACACCTTC
CASSLWGGTDSYGYTF
>TRBD2|TRBJ2-7|few|TRBV9
TGTGCCAGCAGCGTAGCGGCTAGCGGGAGCTACGAGCAGTACTTC
CASSVAASGSYEQYF
>-|TRBJ2-5|few|TRBV11-2
TGTGCCAGCAGCTTAGAATGGGGCGCGGAGACCCAGTACTTC
CASSLEWGAETQYF
>-|TRBJ2-3|-|TRBV4-2
TGTGCCAGCAGCCAAGAAATCGTAACCACAGATACGCAGTATTTT
CASSQEIVTTDTQYF
>-|TRBJ1-3|-|TRBV6-1
TGTGCCAGCAGTGCTCGGGACCGTGCTGGAAACACCATATATTTT
CASSARDRAGNTIYF
>-|TRBJ2-4|many|TRBV5-1
TGCGCCAGCAGCCCAGGGGCAGGGGGGAACATTCAGTACTTC
CASSPGAGGNIQYF
>TRBD1|TRBJ2-7|many|TRBV15
TGTGCCACCAGCAGAGATCTCTCAGGGGGCACCTACGAGCAGTACTTC
CATSRDLSGGTYEQYF
>-|TRBJ2-2|-|TRBV2
TGTGCCAGCAGTGAAAACCTTCCCCGGGGCATGGAGCTGTTTTTT
CASSENLPRGMELFF
>TRBD1|TRBJ1-1|few|TRBV29-1
TGCAGCGTTACAACAGGGGGCACTGAAGCTTTCTTT
CSVTTGGTEAFF
>-|TRBJ2-3|many|TRBV20-1
TGCAGTGCTAGAGTTCTGGGGGGAGAGGTGGCAGATACGCAGTATTTT
CSARVLGGEVADTQYF
>-|TRBJ1-3|-|TRBV7-2
TGTGCCAGCAGCTCAGTGGGGGGTACTGGAAACACCATATATTTT
CASSSVGGTGNTIYF
>TRBD1|TRBJ2-7|many|TRBV11-2
TGTGCCAGCAGCTTGCGACAGGGGTGGTACGAGCAGTACTTC
CASSLRQGWYEQYF